This TCR beta chain was documented in a study of Ad26.COV2.S vaccination and SARS-CoV-2 variants (dated by TCRdb to the early 2020s). Background on the whole study: Donors in the vaccine arm were drawn from COV1001, a multicentre, randomized, double-blind, placebo-controlled phase I-IIa trial testing Ad26.COV2.S in healthy adults. Ad26.COV2.S was administered intramuscularly at a dose of 5x10^10 or 1x10^11 viral particles, either as one shot or as two shots given 56 days apart. TCRbeta repertoire sequencing served as the tool for gauging how specific and how broad the SARS-CoV-2-reactive T cell receptors were following Ad26.COV2.S vaccination. The TCR-sequenced set comprised around 30 samples: approximately 19 Ad26.COV2.S vaccine recipients, 5 placebo recipients and 8 SARS-CoV-2 convalescent individuals. Trial participants were randomized into five groups of five: low-dose or high-dose Ad26.COV2.S given once or twice, or placebo on both occasions. Throughout the experiments and outcome assessment, investigators stayed blinded to trial group allocation.

Taken with the paper, the label for treatment or condition translates to: 15 to 20 received Ad26.COV2.S at low or high dose, single or two shots; a few received placebo; per-sample allocation not given. Repertoires of vaccine and placebo recipients were sequenced from samples taken on day 63 after the first injection. Between 29 July and 7 August 2020, Cohort 1b enrolled about 27 adults aged 18-55 years at one site in Boston, USA. As a vaccine, Ad26.COV2.S was a replication-incompetent adenovirus type 26 vector that expressed a prefusion-stabilized SARS-CoV-2 spike protein derived from the original Wuhan strain. The investigation overall reported the following: Comparing responses between vaccine doses or regimens was not something the study was powered to do. Spike-specific TCR breadth was higher in Ad26.COV2.S recipients than in placebo recipients (P = 0.0014). Comparable non-spike TCR breadth was observed between vaccine and placebo recipients, consistent with only spike being contained in the vaccine. After vaccination, substantial breadth of spike-specific CD8+ and CD4+ T cell responses was reported. According to the authors, total T cell responses may have been underestimated by the TCR breadth and depth analyses.

Germline trimming amounts to 0 bases on V and 4 bases on J, with 2 as the count of junction bases outside the gene matches. As encoded in the germline V gene (reference sequence), CDR1 is GTSNPN while CDR2 is SVGIG. The CDR3 covers 13 residues, taking in both the cysteine and the phenylalanine. The entry retains the CDR3 DNA only, 39 bases that are in frame from base 1. TCRbeta CDR3 regions were sequenced with the immunoSEQ Assay. After extraction, genomic DNA underwent amplification by bias-controlled multiplex PCR, followed by high-throughput sequencing. The source study handled its data this way. To quantify the absolute abundance of every unique TCRbeta CDR3 region, sequences were collapsed and filtered. Usable DNA was measured by amplifying reference genes present in all nucleated cells, and TCRbeta template counts were normalized to that usable DNA to estimate T cell fraction. Repertoire TCRs were annotated as SARS-CoV-2-specific when V gene, CDR3 amino acid sequence and J gene were exactly matched to a known reactive TCR set. The reference SARS-CoV-2 TCR set was derived from MIRA and filtered for enrichment in COVID-19-positive ImmuneCODE repertoires, a step that removed public or cross-reactive TCRs. Based on the MIRA antigens, annotated TCRs were further analysed at the level of specific ORF or position within ORF. Depth was the summed frequency of annotated unique rearrangements, while breadth was defined as annotated unique rearrangements over total unique productive rearrangements. Two-sided Wilcoxon rank-sum tests were used to compare TCR breadth between groups. Drawn from immuneACCESS, this table holds only the in-frame rearrangements with V and J called that TCRdb kept. Clones are partly lost; checked studies trace under half to an unresolved V gene and leave the rest unexplained. Clone size and V and J calls were adopted from that table, with D and trimming inferred from the DNA. The table for this sample lists a few hundred thousand clones; approximately 92% of them were counted only once. 12% of the sample is held by the ten biggest clonotypes.

For this clone: Which antigen it targets is not known. No much larger clone exists at a distance of one base, and base qualities are not known. The same CDR3 also results from other DNA sequences found in this sample.

Sequences were derived from peripheral blood, sampled in a trial of Ad26.COV2.S vaccine versus placebo. In this chain, TRBV30 is recombined with TRBJ1-1, with 7 middle bases fitting TRBD1. This TCR came from a person aged 18 to 65 who received the Ad26.COV2.S COVID-19 vaccine or a placebo. The CDR3 sequence is CAWSVAGGTEAFF. The base sequence is TGTGCCTGGAGTGTGGCAGGGGGCACTGAAGCTTTCTTT.